This entry features one TCR beta chain sequence. The data were obtained in a study of shared clonotypes between healthy human individuals. With 9 bases removed from V and 2 bases from J, the gap between germline ends came to 15 bases. The CDR3 is 14 residues long. Germline values: CDR1 ENHRY, CDR2 SYGVKD. Measured with immunoSEQ multiplex PCR; TCRdb has only the in-frame clones, and not every one. In the table there are around 700,000 clones, 55% to 85% of which are singletons. This receptor was obtained from a woman in her twenties or thirties in good health. Sequenced input: memory CD4+ T cells sorted from blood. Documented subset: CD45RA-negative fraction. The rearrangement links TRBV10-3 to TRBJ2-3; possibly TRBD1 for D (6 bases). The CDR3 DNA follows: TGTGCCATAAACCGGGACACAGCCACAGATACGCAGTATTTT. It codes for CAINRDTATDTQYF.